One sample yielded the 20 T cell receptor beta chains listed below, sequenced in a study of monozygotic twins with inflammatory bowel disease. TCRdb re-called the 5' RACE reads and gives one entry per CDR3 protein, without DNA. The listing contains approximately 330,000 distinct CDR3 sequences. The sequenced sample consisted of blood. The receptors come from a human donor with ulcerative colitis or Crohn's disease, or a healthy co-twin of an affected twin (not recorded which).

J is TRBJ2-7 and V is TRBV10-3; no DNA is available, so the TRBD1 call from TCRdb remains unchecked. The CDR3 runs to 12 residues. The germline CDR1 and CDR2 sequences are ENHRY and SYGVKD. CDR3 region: CAISERGYEQYF.

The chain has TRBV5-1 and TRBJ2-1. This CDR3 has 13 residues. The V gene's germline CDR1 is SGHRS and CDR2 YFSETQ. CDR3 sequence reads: CASSLERVNEQFF.

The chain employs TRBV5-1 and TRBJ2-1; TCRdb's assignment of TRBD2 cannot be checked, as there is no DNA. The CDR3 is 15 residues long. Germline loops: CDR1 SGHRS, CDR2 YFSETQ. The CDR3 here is CASSLSGRVGTEQFF.

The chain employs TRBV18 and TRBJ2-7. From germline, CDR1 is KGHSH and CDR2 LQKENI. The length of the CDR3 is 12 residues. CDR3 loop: CASSPVGHEQYF.

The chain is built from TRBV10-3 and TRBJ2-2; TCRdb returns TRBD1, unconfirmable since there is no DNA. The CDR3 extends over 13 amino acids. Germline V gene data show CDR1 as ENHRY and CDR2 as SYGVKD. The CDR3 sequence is CATWDTNTGELFF.

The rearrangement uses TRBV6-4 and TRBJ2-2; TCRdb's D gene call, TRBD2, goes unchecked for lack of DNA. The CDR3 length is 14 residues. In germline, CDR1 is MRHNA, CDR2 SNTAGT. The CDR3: CASSDSTSSGELFF.

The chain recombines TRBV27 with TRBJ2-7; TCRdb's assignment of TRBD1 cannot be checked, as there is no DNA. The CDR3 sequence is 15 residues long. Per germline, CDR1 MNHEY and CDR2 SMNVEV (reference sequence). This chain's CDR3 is CASRGTGTGDYEQYF.

The CDR3 sequence: CASSLLADTQYF. The chain employs TRBV28 and TRBJ2-3. The CDR3 consists of 12 residues. From germline, CDR1 is MDHEN and CDR2 SYDVKM.

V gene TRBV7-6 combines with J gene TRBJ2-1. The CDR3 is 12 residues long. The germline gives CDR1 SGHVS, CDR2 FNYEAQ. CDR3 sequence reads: CASSLESNEQFF.

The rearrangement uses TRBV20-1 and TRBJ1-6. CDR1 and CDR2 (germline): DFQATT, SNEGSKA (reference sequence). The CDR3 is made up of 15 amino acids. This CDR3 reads CSARYESSYNSPLHF.

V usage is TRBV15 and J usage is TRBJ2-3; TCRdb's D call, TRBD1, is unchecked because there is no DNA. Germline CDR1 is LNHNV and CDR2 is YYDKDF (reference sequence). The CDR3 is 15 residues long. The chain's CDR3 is CATSRGQGETDTQYF.

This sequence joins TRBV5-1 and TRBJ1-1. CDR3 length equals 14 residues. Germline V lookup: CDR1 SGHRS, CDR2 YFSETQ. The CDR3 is CASSLAAANTEAFF.

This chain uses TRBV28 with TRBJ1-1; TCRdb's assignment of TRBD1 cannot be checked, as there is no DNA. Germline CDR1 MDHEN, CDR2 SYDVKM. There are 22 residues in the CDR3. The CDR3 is CASRALGQVATFSSIVNTEAFF.

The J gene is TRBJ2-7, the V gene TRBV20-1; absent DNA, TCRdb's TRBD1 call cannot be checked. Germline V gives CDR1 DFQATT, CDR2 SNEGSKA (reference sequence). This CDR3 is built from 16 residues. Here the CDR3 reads CSARDLRDRASYEQYF.

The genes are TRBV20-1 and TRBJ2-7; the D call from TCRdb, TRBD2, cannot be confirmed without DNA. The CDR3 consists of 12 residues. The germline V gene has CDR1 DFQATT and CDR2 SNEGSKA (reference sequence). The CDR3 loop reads CSVPGLTYEQYF.

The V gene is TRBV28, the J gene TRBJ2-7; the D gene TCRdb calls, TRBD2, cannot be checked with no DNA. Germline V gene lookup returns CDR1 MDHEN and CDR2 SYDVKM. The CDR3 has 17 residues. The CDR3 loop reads CASSYPWTSGRVYEQYF.

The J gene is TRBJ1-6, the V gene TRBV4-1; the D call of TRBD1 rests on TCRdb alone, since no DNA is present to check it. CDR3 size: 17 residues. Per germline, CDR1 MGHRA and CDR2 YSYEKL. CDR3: CASSQVTRTGGYSPLHF.

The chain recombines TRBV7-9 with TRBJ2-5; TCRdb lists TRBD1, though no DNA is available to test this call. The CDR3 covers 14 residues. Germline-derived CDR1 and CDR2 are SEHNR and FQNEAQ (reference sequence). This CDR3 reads CASSRHTGTETQYF.

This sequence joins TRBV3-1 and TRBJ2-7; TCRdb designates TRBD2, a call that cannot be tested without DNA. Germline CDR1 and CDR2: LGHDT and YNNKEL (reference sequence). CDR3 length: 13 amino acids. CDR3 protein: CASSQDRSGSTYF.

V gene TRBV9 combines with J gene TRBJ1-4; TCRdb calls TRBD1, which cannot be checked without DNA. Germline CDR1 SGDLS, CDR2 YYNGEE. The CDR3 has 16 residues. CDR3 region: CASSGGQGDANEKLFF.